The clone carrying this T cell receptor (beta chain) was picked up a small number of times. Its antigen is not known. In germline, CDR1 is SQVTM, CDR2 ANQGSEA. The V gene end was trimmed by 1 base and the J gene end by 3 bases; junction bases not matched to a gene: 11. The CDR3 is 17 amino acids. This sample is drawn from a study of blood T cells in healthy people across ages. Broader study findings: A greater number of naive CD4+ cells and higher diversity distinguished long-lived donors from aged donors. A strong correlation between TCR beta diversity and naive T cell percentage was seen.

No fewer than 5.5 micrograms of total RNA were isolated from every sample. The authors ran a second PCR of about 7 to 12 cycles using a sample-barcoded 5' primer and a J-beta primer mix. TCRdb itself ran the 5' RACE reads through MiXCR, one entry per CDR3 protein. The sample includes some 940,000 distinct CDR3 sequences, about 27% of them seen just once. The same specimen was also included in a second study, on T cells of mothers and their children. That report adds: Each mother yielded more than 8 million TCR beta CDR3 reads. Each child yielded around 2.9 million reads.

The chain is built from TRBV29-1 and TRBJ2-3; 9 bases are shared with TRBD1. This TCR derives from a middle-aged woman in good health. Sequencing was performed on blood. The chain's CDR3 is CSVEVRLDRGATDTQYF. As DNA, the CDR3 is TGCAGCGTTGAAGTCCGCCTGGACAGGGGCGCGACAGATACGCAGTATTTT.